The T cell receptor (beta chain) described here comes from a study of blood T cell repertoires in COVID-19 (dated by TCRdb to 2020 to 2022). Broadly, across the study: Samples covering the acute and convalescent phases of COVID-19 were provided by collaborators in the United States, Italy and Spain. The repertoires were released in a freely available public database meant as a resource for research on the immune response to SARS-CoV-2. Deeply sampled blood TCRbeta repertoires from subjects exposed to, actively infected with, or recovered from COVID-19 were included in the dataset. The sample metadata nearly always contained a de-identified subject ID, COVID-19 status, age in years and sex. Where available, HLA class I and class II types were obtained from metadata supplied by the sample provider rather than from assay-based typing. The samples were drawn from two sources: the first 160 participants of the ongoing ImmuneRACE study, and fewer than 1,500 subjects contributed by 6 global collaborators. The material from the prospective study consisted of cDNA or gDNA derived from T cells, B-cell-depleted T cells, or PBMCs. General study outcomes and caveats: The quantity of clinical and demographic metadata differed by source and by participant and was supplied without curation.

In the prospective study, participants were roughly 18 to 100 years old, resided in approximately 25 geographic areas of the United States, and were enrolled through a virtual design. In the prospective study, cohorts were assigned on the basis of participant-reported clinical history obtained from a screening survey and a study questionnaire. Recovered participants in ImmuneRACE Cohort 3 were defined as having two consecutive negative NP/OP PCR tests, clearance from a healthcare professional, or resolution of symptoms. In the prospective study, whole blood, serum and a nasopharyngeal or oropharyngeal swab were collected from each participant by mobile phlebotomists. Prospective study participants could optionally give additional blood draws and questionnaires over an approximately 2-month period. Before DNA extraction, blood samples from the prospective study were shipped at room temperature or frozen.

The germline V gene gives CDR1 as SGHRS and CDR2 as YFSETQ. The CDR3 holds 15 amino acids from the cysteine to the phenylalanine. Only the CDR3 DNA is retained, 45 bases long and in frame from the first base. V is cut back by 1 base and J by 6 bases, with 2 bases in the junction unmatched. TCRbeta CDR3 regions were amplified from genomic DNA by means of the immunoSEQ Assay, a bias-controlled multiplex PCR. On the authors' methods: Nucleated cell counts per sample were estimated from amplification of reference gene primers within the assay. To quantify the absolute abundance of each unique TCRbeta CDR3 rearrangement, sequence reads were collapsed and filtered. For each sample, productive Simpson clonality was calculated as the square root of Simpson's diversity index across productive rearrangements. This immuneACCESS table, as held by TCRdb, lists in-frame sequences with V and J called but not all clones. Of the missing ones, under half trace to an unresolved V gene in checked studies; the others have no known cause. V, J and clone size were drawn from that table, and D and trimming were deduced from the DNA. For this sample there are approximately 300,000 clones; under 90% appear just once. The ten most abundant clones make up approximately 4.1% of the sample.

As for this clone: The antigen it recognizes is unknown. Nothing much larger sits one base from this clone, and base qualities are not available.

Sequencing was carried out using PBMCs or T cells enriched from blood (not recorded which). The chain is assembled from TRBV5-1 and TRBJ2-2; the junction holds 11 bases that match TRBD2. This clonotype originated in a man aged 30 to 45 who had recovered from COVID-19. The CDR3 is CASSLLAGGPGELFF. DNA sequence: TGCGCCAGCAGCTTGTTAGCGGGAGGGCCCGGGGAGCTGTTTTTT.